These T cell receptor beta chains were read from a single sample in a study of PD-L1 blockade in urothelial cancer. The table came from immunoSEQ multiplex PCR; TCRdb's copy has only in-frame clones and leaves some out. The table lists around 68,000 clones, roughly 77% of them singletons, with 1.6% in the top ten. This sample comprised PBMCs, obtained around atezolizumab (anti-PD-L1) treatment. The receptors stem from a man in his 70s with urothelial cancer. CDR3s include the opening cysteine and the closing phenylalanine or tryptophan. A D gene is named only where the DNA matches it firmly. Only some rows state a clone size, as once, few, many or a class for expanded clones.

cdr3_nt cdr3_aa clone_size j_call d_call v_call
TGTGCCTGGAGTGGTGGGACAGGGGCCGGGGAGACCCAGTACTTC CAWSGGTGAGETQYF - TRBJ2-5 TRBD1 TRBV30
TGTGCCAGCAGCTTAGACGATCCGGGACTAGCGGGAGGCGACAATGAGCAGTTCTTC CASSLDDPGLAGGDNEQFF - TRBJ2-1 TRBD2 TRBV11-3
TGTGCCAGCAGTCTTGACAGCTCAACTAATGAAAAACTGTTTTTT CASSLDSSTNEKLFF - TRBJ1-4 - TRBV2
TGTGCCAGTAGTCCGTACGCAGACATGAACACTGAAGCTTTCTTT CASSPYADMNTEAFF - TRBJ1-1 - TRBV19
TGTGCCAGCAGCTCGGGGGCGGGACTAACCCAAGCAAATGAGCAGTTCTTC CASSSGAGLTQANEQFF - TRBJ2-1 - TRBV5-4
TGTGCCAGCAGTTCCGGGACTTTTGAGAAGGGTGAAGCTTTCTTT CASSSGTFEKGEAFF - TRBJ1-1 - TRBV28
TGTGCCAGCAGCGTAGGGGGACTAGCGGGGGGATACAATGAGCAGTTCTTC CASSVGGLAGGYNEQFF - TRBJ2-1 TRBD2 TRBV9
TGCAGCGTCGTAGCTAGGGAGACCCAGTACTTC CSVVARETQYF - TRBJ2-5 - TRBV29-1
TGTGCCAGCAGCACATCTAGCGGGGGGTACAATGAGCAGTTCTTC CASSTSSGGYNEQFF - TRBJ2-1 TRBD2 TRBV7-2
TGTGCCTGGGGGGACAGGGCAGTCGGGGAGCTGTTTTTT CAWGDRAVGELFF - TRBJ2-2 TRBD1 TRBV30
TGCAGCGTTGAAGGGGTTAGCGAGCTAAACACCGGGGAGCTGTTTTTT CSVEGVSELNTGELFF - TRBJ2-2 - TRBV29-1
TGTGCCAGTAGTATCAGATCTGGAAACACCATATATTTT CASSIRSGNTIYF - TRBJ1-3 - TRBV19
TGTGCCTGGAGTGCCCGGACAGGGTTAGAGGGCTACACCTTC CAWSARTGLEGYTF - TRBJ1-2 TRBD1 TRBV30
TGTGCCAGCAGTGAAGATATGGAGGTTTCCTACGAGCAGTACTTC CASSEDMEVSYEQYF - TRBJ2-7 - TRBV2
TGTGCCAGCAGTGAATACCGAGGCAGGGTGATTTTCGAGCAGTACTTC CASSEYRGRVIFEQYF - TRBJ2-7 - TRBV25-1
TGTGCCAGCAGTGCCAGCGGTCCGACCTACGAGCAGTACTTC CASSASGPTYEQYF - TRBJ2-7 - TRBV6-5
TGTGCCAGTAGCCCCCGGGACACCGTCTATGGCTACACCTTC CASSPRDTVYGYTF - TRBJ1-2 - TRBV19
TGTGCCAGCAGCCGCGGGCGGACAGGGCGTAAGGACACTGAAGCTTTCTTT CASSRGRTGRKDTEAFF - TRBJ1-1 TRBD1 TRBV7-2
TGTGCCAGCAGCTTCGACTCCTCCGTCTACAATGAGCAGTTCTTC CASSFDSSVYNEQFF - TRBJ2-1 - TRBV7-3
TGTGCCAGCAGTTTAGAGGGGGCGATGAACACTGAAGCTTTCTTT CASSLEGAMNTEAFF - TRBJ1-1 TRBD1 TRBV11-1
TGTGCCAGCAGCCCCCGGACTAGCATGTGGAACGAGCAGTACTTC CASSPRTSMWNEQYF - TRBJ2-7 TRBD2 TRBV7-2
TGTGCCATCAGTGGGGACAGGGGATCCACTGAAGCTTTCTTT CAISGDRGSTEAFF - TRBJ1-1 TRBD1 TRBV10-3
TGTGCCAGCAGCTTTGGGACTACCCCACAGGCGGGCGAGCAGTACTTC CASSFGTTPQAGEQYF few TRBJ2-7 TRBD2 TRBV5-4
TGTGCCACCAGCAGAGGGGGCTTCCCCTACGAGCAGTACTTC CATSRGGFPYEQYF - TRBJ2-7 - TRBV15
TGTGCCAGTACCGCAGCGAACACTCAGCCCCAGCATTTT CASTAANTQPQHF once TRBJ1-5 - TRBV19
TGTGCCAGCAGGTCCGGGACAGGGGACGGCTACACCTTC CASRSGTGDGYTF - TRBJ1-2 TRBD1 TRBV27
TGTGCCAGCGGGATAGCGGGAGTGTGGGAGCTGTTTTTT CASGIAGVWELFF few TRBJ2-2 TRBD2 TRBV2
TGTGCCAGCAGCCAAGACAGGGCGAGGTATGGCTACACCTTC CASSQDRARYGYTF - TRBJ1-2 - TRBV4-2
TGTGCCAGCAGCTTAGATCCCGGGACATCCGGGGAGCTGTTTTTT CASSLDPGTSGELFF - TRBJ2-2 - TRBV11-3
TGTGCCAGCAGCCCCGAGGGTGGCCAGCCCCAGCATTTT CASSPEGGQPQHF - TRBJ1-5 - TRBV7-2
TGCGCCAGCAGCCCCACCGGGACAGGGTTCACCGCTTTCTTT CASSPTGTGFTAFF - TRBJ1-1 TRBD1 TRBV4-1
TGTGCCAGCAGCGAGGGACTAGCGGGAGCCCACAATGAGCAGTTCTTC CASSEGLAGAHNEQFF few TRBJ2-1 TRBD2 TRBV28
TGTGCCAGCACTAGCGGCCGGGAGCAGTACTTC CASTSGREQYF once TRBJ2-7 TRBD2 TRBV6-5
TGTGCCAGCAGCTTAGTTCACAGCTCCTACAATGAGCAGTTCTTC CASSLVHSSYNEQFF - TRBJ2-1 - TRBV11-3
TGTGCTAGCATGAAAGCGGCTTGGGGACAGGGCGGTATAGGCTACGAGCAGTACTTC CASMKAAWGQGGIGYEQYF - TRBJ2-7 TRBD1 TRBV7-7
TGTGCCAGCAGCTTAGCTGGGTGGGGCCTCTCTGGAAACACCATATATTTT CASSLAGWGLSGNTIYF - TRBJ1-3 - TRBV7-8